The present TCR beta chain was sequenced within a study of neurological immune-mediated disorders. This clonotype was detected ten times or more. Its antigen is as yet unknown. CDR1 SGHRS and CDR2 YFSETQ come from the germline V gene. The V gene lost 1 base and the J gene lost 6 bases, with 17 bases spanning the gap. This CDR3 region has 15 residues. Time point reported: longitudinal time-point 1 (baseline). Preparation of the unsorted libraries drew on 2 million PBMCs stored at -80 C. Synthesis of cDNA was accomplished via 5'RACE employing 10-nucleotide random UMIs. Every sequencing run produced over 160 million TCR-beta sequences that came from 15-18 subjects. TCRdb re-analysed the 5' RACE reads in MiXCR, keeping a single row per CDR3 protein. The sample holds approximately 49,000 distinct CDR3 sequences; less than 12% are singletons and the top ten take 1.5% to 2%. Points from the study as a whole: None of the CDR3 amino acid sequences of expanded clones recurred across subjects, suggesting private repertoires in all groups.

This chain joins TRBV5-1 and TRBJ2-7; D gene ambiguous. This clonotype was obtained from a woman aged 35 to 49 in good health. The material sequenced was PBMCs. The CDR3 bases are TGCGCCAGCAGCTTGTTGTCGGAGCCTTGGGGCGAGCAGTACTTC. Protein: CASSLLSEPWGEQYF.